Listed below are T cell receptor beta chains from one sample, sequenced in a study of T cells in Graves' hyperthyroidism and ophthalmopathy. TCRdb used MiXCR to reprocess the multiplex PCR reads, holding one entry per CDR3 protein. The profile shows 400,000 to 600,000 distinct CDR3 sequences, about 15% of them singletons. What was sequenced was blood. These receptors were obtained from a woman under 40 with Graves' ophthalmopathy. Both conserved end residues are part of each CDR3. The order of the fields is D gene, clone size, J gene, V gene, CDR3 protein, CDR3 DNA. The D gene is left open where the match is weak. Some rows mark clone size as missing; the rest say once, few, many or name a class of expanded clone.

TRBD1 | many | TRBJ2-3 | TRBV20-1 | CSVPPGQGVSHWDTQYF | TGCAGTGTCCCCCCGGGACAGGGTGTGTCACATTGGGATACGCAGTATTTT
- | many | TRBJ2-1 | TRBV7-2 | CASSLDLQTGSYNEQFF | TGTGCCAGCAGCTTAGATCTTCAGACCGGCTCCTACAATGAGCAGTTCTTC
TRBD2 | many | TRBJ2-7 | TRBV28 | CASSQAASGRSVWYEQYF | TGTGCCAGCAGCCAAGCCGCTAGCGGGAGATCTGTGTGGTACGAGCAGTACTTC
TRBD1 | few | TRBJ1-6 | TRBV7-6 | CASSPEDRGPSPLHF | TGTGCCAGCAGCCCAGAAGACAGGGGGCCCTCACCCCTCCACTTT
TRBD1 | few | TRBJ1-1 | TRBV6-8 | CASSASGQRYEAFF | TGTGCCAGCAGTGCATCGGGACAGCGATATGAAGCTTTCTTT
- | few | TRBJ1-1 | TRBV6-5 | CASSYDSPNTEAFF | TGTGCCAGCAGTTACGACAGCCCTAACACTGAAGCTTTCTTT
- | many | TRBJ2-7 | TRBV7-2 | CASSSQRVYEQYF | TGTGCCAGCAGCTCCCAGCGGGTGTACGAGCAGTACTTC
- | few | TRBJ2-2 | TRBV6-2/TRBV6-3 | CASSYVEPPGELFF | TGTGCCAGCAGTTACGTCGAGCCCCCCGGGGAGCTGTTTTTT
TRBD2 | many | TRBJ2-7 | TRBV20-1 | CSASKSETSGSPEQYF | TGCAGTGCCAGTAAATCGGAGACTAGCGGGAGTCCCGAGCAGTACTTC
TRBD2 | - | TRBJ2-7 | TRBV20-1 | CSAIRPSGTYEQYF | TGCAGTGCTATAAGGCCTAGCGGTACCTACGAGCAGTACTTC
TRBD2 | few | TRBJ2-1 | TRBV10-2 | CASSEELAGRGEQFF | TGCGCCAGCAGTGAGGAACTAGCGGGACGGGGTGAGCAGTTCTTC
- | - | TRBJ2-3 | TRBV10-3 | CAIAEGRGTDAQYF | TGTGCCATCGCCGAAGGCAGGGGCACAGATGCGCAGTATTTT
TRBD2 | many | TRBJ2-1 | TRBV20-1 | CSARDGLADYNEQFF | TGCAGTGCTAGAGACGGACTAGCGGACTACAATGAGCAGTTCTTC
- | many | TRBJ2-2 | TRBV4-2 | CASSPVDTGELFF | TGTGCCAGCAGCCCCGTGGACACCGGGGAGCTGTTTTTT